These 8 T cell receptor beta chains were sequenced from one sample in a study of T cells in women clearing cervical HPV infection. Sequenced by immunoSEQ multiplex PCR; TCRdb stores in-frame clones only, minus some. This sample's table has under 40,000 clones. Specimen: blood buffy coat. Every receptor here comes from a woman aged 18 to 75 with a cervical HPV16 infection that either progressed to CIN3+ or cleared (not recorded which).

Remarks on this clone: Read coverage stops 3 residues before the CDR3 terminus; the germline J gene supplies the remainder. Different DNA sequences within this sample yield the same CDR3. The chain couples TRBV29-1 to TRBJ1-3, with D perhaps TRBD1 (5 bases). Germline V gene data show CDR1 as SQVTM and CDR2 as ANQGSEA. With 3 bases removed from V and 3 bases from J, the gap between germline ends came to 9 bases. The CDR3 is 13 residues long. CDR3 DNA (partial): TGCAGCGTTGACACGCAGGGTGGAAACACC. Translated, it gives CSVDTQGGNT. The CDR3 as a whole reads CSVDTQGGNTIYF.

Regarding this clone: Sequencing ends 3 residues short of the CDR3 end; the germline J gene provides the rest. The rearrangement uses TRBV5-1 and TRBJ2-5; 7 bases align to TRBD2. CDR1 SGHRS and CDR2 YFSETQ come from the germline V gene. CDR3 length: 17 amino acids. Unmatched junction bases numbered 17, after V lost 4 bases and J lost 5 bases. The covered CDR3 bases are TGCGCCAGCAGCCCCCTGACTAGCCGAGTGAATAGTGAGACC. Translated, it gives CASSPLTSRVNSET. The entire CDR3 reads CASSPLTSRVNSETQYF.

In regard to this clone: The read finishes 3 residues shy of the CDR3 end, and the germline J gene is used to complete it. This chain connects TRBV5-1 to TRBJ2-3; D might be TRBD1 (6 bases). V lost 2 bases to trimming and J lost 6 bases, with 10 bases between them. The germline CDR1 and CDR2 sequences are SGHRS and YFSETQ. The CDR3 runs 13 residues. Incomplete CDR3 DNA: TGCGCCAGCAGCTTACAGGGAACGGATACG. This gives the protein CASSLQGTDT. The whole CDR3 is CASSLQGTDTQYF.

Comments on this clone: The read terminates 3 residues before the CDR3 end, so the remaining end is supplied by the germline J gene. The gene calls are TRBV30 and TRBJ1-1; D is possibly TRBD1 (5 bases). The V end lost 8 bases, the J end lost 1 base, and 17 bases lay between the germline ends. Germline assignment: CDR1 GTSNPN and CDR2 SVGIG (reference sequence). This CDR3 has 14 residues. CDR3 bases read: TGTGCCCCAGTGGGGAGGGGAGGGAACACTGAA. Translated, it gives CAPVGRGGNTE. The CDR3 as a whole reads CAPVGRGGNTEAFF. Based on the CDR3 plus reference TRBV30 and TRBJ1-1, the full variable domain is SQTIHQWPATLVQPVGSPLSLECTVEGTSNPNLYWYRQAAGRGLQLLFYSVGIGQISSEVPQNLSASRPQDRQFILSSKKLLLSDSGFYLCAPVGRGGNTEAFFGQGTRLTVV.

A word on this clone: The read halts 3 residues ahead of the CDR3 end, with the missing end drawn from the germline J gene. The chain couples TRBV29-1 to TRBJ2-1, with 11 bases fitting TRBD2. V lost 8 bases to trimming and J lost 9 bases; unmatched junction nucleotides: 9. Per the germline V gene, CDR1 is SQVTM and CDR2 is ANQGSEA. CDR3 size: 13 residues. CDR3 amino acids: CSTSGLAVGEQFF. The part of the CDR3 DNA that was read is TGCAGCACCTCGGGACTAGCGGTGGGTGAG.

The DNA read from the CDR3 is TGTGCCATCAGGCAGGGTGGAGAGGGCAATCAGCCC. It is translated as CAIRQGGEGNQP. The entire CDR3 sequence reads CAIRQGGEGNQPQHF. The V and J genes are TRBV10-3 and TRBJ1-5; a possible D gene is TRBD1 (5 bases). The observed sequence ends 3 residues before the CDR3 terminus, with the missing tail filled in from the germline J gene. Trimming stripped 6 bases from V and 2 bases from J, with 14 bases between. Per the germline V gene, CDR1 is ENHRY and CDR2 is SYGVKD. The CDR3 runs to 15 residues.

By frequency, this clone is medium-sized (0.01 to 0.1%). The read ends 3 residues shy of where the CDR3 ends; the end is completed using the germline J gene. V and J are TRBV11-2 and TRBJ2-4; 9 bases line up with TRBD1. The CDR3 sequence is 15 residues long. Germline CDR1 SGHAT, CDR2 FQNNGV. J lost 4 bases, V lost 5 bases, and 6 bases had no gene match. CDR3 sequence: CASSPYRGRKNIQYF. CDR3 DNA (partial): TGTGCCAGCAGCCCTTACAGGGGGCGGAAAAACATT.

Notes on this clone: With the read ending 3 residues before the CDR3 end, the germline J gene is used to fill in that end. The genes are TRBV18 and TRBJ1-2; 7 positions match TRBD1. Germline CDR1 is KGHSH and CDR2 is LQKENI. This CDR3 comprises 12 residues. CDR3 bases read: TGTGCCAGCTCAGGACAGGCCTACGAC. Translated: CASSGQAYD. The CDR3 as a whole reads CASSGQAYDYTF. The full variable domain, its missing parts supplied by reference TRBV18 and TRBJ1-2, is NAGVMQNPRHLVRRRGQEARLRCSPMKGHSHVYWYRQLPEEGLKFMVYLQKENIIDESGMPKERFSAEFPKEGPSILRIQQVVRGDSAAYFCASSGQAYDYTFGSGTRLTVV.